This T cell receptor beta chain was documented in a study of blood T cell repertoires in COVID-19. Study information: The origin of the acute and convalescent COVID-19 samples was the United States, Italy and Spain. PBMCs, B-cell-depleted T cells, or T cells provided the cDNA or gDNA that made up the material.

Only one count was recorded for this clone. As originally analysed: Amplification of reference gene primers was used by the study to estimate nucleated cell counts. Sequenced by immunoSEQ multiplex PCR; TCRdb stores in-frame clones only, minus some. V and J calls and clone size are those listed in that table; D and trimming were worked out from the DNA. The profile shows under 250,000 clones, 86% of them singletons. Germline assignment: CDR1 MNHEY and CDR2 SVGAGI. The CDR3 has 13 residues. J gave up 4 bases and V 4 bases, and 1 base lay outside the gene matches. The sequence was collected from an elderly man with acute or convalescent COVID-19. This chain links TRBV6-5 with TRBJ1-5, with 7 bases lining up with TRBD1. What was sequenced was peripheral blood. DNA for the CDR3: TGTGCCAGCAGTTTCAGGGGGAATCAGCCCCAGCATTTT. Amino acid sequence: CASSFRGNQPQHF.